The 25 T cell receptor beta chains below all came from one sample that was sequenced in a study of CXCR3-negative and CXCR3-positive naive CD8 T cells. General study results and limits: More hydrophobic TRB CDR3s were found in CXCR3-positive naive cells than in CXCR3-negative naive cells.

Antigens for these TCRs are unknown. 5' RACE that incorporated UMI labels was used to prepare the TRB cDNA libraries. Using the 5' RACE reads, TCRdb records one entry per CDR3 protein without DNA. Its clone listing holds tens of thousands of distinct CDR3 sequences. Sequencing input: naive CXCR3+ CD8+ T cells from blood. Subset here: CD45RO-CCR7+CD27+CD95- naive CD8+ T cells expressing CXCR3 (TNR3+). The origin of the receptors is a human donor in good health. Some clones in this sample may be carry-over from other donors' samples.

The chain couples TRBV11-2 to TRBJ2-3; TCRdb proposes TRBD2, but this gene call is untestable without DNA. From germline, CDR1 is SGHAT and CDR2 FQNNGV. The CDR3 has 15 amino acids. CDR3 amino acids: CASSFLAGGTDTQYF.

This rearrangement joins TRBV5-1 to TRBJ2-5. CDR3 length: 13 residues. Germline V gene lookup returns CDR1 SGHRS and CDR2 YFSETQ. Here the CDR3 reads CASSPENQETQYF.

This chain joins TRBV3-1 and TRBJ2-1; TCRdb proposes TRBD2, but this gene call is untestable without DNA. This CDR3 is built from 17 residues. Germline V gene sequence: CDR1 LGHDT, CDR2 YNNKEL (reference sequence). CDR3 loop: CASSHLLSGGHYNEQFF.

This rearrangement joins TRBV14 to TRBJ2-3; TCRdb's D call of TRBD2 is untestable without DNA. CDR1 and CDR2 (germline): SGHDN, FVKESK. The CDR3 extends over 16 amino acids. CDR3 loop: CASSQGGLGFTDTQYF.

The V call is TRBV6-2 or TRBV6-3, the J call TRBJ2-3; no DNA is available, so the TRBD1 call from TCRdb remains unchecked. Germline CDR1 and CDR2: MNHEY and SVGEGT. The CDR3 is 14 amino acids. The CDR3 is CASSDGGGPDTQYF.

The rearrangement uses TRBV29-1 and TRBJ2-6. The germline CDR1 and CDR2 sequences are SQVTM and ANQGSEA. CDR3 size: 12 residues. CDR3 residues: CSHYETEHVLTF.

The chain joins TRBV12-3 or TRBV12-4 to TRBJ1-2; the D gene TCRdb calls, TRBD1, cannot be checked with no DNA. The CDR3 is made up of 13 amino acids. This CDR3 is CASSPQGIYGYTF.

The J gene is TRBJ2-7, the V gene TRBV19; TCRdb gives TRBD1 as the D gene, but with no DNA this cannot be confirmed. The CDR3 is 14 amino acids. In germline, CDR1 is LNHDA, CDR2 SQIVND (reference sequence). The CDR3 loop reads CASSLPGHSYEQYF.

The chain is built from TRBV29-1 and TRBJ2-5; TCRdb lists TRBD1, though no DNA is available to test this call. Germline values: CDR1 SQVTM, CDR2 ANQGSEA. CDR3 length: 14 amino acids. The CDR3 reads CSVERQGEQETQYF.

This sequence joins TRBV27 and TRBJ2-3; the D call from TCRdb, TRBD1, cannot be confirmed without DNA. The CDR3 is made up of 12 amino acids. Germline V gives CDR1 MNHEY, CDR2 SMNVEV (reference sequence). The CDR3 loop is CASSPWPYAEYF.

V and J are TRBV14 and TRBJ2-1; TCRdb reports TRBD1, a call that lacks DNA to check it against. The CDR3 runs to 13 residues. Germline V lookup: CDR1 SGHDN, CDR2 FVKESK. The chain's CDR3 is CASSQRPANEQFF.

The chain is built from TRBV7-9 and TRBJ1-2; TCRdb outputs TRBD1, but without DNA this stays unchecked. The CDR3 extends over 14 amino acids. Looked up from germline, CDR1 is SEHNR and CDR2 is FQNEAQ (reference sequence). The chain's CDR3 is CASSPSTGNYGYTF.

This rearrangement joins TRBV19 to TRBJ1-1. The CDR3 length is 14 residues. Germline CDR1 is LNHDA and CDR2 is SQIVND (reference sequence). CDR3 amino acids: CASSIGGQNTEAFF.

The rearrangement links TRBV5-5 to TRBJ2-3. The CDR3 totals 14 residues. Germline V gene lookup returns CDR1 SGHKS and CDR2 YYEKEE (reference sequence). CDR3 protein: CASSSPLSTDTQYF.

The chain couples TRBV6-1 to TRBJ2-1; TCRdb reports TRBD1, a call that lacks DNA to check it against. CDR1 and CDR2 from the germline V gene are MNHNS and SASEGT. This CDR3 region has 13 residues. This chain's CDR3 is CASSETGSHEQFF.

The CDR3 protein is CASSSVVGGETQYF. The rearrangement links TRBV28 to TRBJ2-5; TCRdb lists TRBD1, though no DNA is available to test this call. CDR3 length: 14 amino acids. The germline V gene encodes CDR1 MDHEN and CDR2 SYDVKM.

The V gene is TRBV5-1, the J gene TRBJ1-5; checking the TCRdb D call of TRBD1 is not possible without DNA. The V gene's germline CDR1 is SGHRS and CDR2 YFSETQ. The CDR3 totals 15 residues. CDR3 protein: CASSPEGVSNQPQHF. Variable domain in full (rest from reference TRBV5-1 and TRBJ1-5): KAGVTQTPRYLIKTRGQQVTLSCSPISGHRSVSWYQQTPGQGLQFLFEYFSETQRNKGNFPGRFSGRQFSNSRSEMNVSTLELGDSALYLCASSPEGVSNQPQHFGDGTRLSIL.

The CDR3 region is CASSLALGQGADRGETGELFF. The chain is built from TRBV12-3 or TRBV12-4 and TRBJ2-2; TCRdb's D call, TRBD1, is unchecked because there is no DNA. CDR3 size: 21 residues.

The chain combines TRBV7-2 with TRBJ1-5; TCRdb lists TRBD1, though no DNA is available to test this call. This CDR3 has 19 residues. Germline assignment: CDR1 SGHTA and CDR2 FQGNSA. The chain's CDR3 is CASSLVSVYGQRSNQPQHF.

This chain joins TRBV27 and TRBJ1-4; TCRdb designates TRBD1, a call that cannot be tested without DNA. The CDR3 totals 17 residues. Germline CDR1 reads MNHEY; CDR2 reads SMNVEV (reference sequence). The CDR3 here is CASSSSPTGSIDEKLFF.

The CDR3 sequence: CASSSSDRGNQPQHF. The chain has TRBV7-9 and TRBJ1-5; TCRdb lists TRBD1, though no DNA is available to test this call. The CDR3 consists of 15 residues. CDR1 and CDR2 from the germline V gene are SEHNR and FQNEAQ (reference sequence).

The chain links TRBV7-6 to TRBJ2-1. This CDR3 region has 15 residues. The germline V gene encodes CDR1 SGHVS and CDR2 FNYEAQ. CDR3 sequence reads: CASSGSFTDLNEQFF.

The gene calls are TRBV28 and TRBJ1-2. Looked up from germline, CDR1 is MDHEN and CDR2 is SYDVKM. CDR3 length: 14 amino acids. This CDR3 reads CASSLVGIPYGYTF.

The CDR3 loop reads CASSPPRGLPTYEQYF. The chain recombines TRBV28 with TRBJ2-7; TCRdb's D gene call, TRBD1, goes unchecked for lack of DNA. CDR3 length equals 16 residues. Looked up from germline, CDR1 is MDHEN and CDR2 is SYDVKM.

The chain joins TRBV7-9 to TRBJ2-3; TCRdb reports TRBD2, a call that lacks DNA to check it against. The CDR3 consists of 14 residues. CDR1 and CDR2 (germline): SEHNR, FQNEAQ (reference sequence). The CDR3 spells CASNRNEREDTQYF.